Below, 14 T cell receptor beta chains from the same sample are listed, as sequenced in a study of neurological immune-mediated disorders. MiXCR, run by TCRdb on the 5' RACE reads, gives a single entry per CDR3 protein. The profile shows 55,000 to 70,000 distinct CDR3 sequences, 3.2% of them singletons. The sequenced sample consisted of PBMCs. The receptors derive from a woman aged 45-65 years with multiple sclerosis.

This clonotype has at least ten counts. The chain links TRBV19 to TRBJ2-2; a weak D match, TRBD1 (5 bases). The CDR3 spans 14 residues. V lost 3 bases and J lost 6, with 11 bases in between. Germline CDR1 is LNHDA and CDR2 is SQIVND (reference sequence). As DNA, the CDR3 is TGTGCCAGTAGTATCGCTTTACAGGCCGGGGAGCTGTTTTTT. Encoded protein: CASSIALQAGELFF.

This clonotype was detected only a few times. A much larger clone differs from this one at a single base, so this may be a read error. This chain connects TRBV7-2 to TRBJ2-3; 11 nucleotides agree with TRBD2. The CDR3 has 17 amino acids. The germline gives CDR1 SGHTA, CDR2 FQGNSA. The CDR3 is CASSLGLAGRYPDKQYF. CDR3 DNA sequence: TGTGCCAGCAGCTTAGGACTAGCGGGGAGGTATCCAGATAAGCAGTATTTT.

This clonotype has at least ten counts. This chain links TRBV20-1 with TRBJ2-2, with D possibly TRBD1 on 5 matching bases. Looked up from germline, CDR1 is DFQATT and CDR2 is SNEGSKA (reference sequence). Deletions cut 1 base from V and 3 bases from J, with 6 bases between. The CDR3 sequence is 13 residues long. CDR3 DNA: TGCAGTGCTAGAGGGGGCTACACCGGGGAGCTGTTTTTT. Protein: CSARGGYTGELFF.

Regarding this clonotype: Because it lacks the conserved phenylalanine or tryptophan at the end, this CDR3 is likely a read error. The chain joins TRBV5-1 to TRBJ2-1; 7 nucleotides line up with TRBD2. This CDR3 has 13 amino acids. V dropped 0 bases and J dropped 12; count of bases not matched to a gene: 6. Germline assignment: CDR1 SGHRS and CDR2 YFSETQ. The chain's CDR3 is CASSLDGAGVQFN. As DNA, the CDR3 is TGCGCCAGCAGCTTGGACGGGGCGGGGGTGCAGTTCAAC.

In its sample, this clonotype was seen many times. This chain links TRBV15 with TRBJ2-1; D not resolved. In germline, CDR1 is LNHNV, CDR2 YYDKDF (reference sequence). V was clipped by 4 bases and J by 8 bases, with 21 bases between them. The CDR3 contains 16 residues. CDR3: CATSTRTQSISDEQFF. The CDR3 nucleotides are TGTGCCACCAGCACCCGGACGCAATCCATTTCGGATGAGCAGTTCTTC.

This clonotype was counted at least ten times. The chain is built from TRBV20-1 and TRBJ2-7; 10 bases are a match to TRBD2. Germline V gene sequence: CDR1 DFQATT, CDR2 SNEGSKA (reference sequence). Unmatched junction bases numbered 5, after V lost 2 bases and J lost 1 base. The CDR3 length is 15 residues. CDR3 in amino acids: CSARYIAGGSYEQYF. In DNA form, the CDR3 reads TGCAGTGCTAGATATATAGCGGGAGGTTCCTACGAGCAGTACTTC.

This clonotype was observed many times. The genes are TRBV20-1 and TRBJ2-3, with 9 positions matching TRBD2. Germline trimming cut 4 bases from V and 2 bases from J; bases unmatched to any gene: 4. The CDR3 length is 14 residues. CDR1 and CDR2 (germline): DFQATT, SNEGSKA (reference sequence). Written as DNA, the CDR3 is TGCAGTGCTATTAGCGGGGGAAACACAGATACGCAGTATTTT. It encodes CSAISGGNTDTQYF.

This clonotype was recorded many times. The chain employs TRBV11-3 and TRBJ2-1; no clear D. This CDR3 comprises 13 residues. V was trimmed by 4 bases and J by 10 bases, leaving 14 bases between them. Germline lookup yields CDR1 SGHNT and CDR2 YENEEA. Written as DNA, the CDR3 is TGTGCCAGCAGCTCCCTCCGGCAGGTAGAGCAGTTCTTC. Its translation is CASSSLRQVEQFF.

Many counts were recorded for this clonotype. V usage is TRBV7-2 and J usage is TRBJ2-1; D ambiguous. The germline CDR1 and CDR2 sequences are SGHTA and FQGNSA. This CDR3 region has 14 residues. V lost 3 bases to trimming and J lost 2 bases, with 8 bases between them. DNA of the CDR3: TGTGCCAGCAGCTTGGCCGACACCTACAATGAGCAGTTCTTC. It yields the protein CASSLADTYNEQFF.

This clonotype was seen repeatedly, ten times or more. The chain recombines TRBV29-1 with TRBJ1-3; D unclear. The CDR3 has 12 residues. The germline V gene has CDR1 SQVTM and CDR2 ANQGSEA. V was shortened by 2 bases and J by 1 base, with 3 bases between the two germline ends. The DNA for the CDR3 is TGCAGCGTTGAAAGGTCTGGAAACACCATATATTTT. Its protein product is CSVERSGNTIYF.

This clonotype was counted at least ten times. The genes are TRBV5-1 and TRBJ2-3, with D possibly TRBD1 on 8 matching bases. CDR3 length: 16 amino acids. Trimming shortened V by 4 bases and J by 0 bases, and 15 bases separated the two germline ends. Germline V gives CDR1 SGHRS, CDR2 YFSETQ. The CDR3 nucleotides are TGCGCCAGCAGCCATGGGGGGGACAGGAGCACAGATACGCAGTATTTT. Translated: CASSHGGDRSTDTQYF.

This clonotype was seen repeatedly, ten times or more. DNA of the CDR3: TGTGCCAGCAGCCAAGAGCCCCCCGGGTCAGTCCATGAGCAGTTCTTC. This sequence encodes CASSQEPPGSVHEQFF. The chain has TRBV4-2 and TRBJ2-1; D is ambiguous. This CDR3 spans 16 amino acids. The V gene lost 0 bases and the J gene lost 8 bases, with 17 bases spanning the gap. Per the germline V gene, CDR1 is LGHNA and CDR2 is YNFKEQ.

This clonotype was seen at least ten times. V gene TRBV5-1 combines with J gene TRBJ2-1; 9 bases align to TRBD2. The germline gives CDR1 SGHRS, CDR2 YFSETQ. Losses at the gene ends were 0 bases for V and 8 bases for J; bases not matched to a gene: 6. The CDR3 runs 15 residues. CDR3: CASSLVLAGDHEQFF. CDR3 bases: TGCGCCAGCAGCTTGGTATTAGCGGGAGACCATGAGCAGTTCTTC. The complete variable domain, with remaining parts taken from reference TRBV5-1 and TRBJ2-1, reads KAGVTQTPRYLIKTRGQQVTLSCSPISGHRSVSWYQQTPGQGLQFLFEYFSETQRNKGNFPGRFSGRQFSNSRSEMNVSTLELGDSALYLCASSLVLAGDHEQFFGPGTRLTVL.

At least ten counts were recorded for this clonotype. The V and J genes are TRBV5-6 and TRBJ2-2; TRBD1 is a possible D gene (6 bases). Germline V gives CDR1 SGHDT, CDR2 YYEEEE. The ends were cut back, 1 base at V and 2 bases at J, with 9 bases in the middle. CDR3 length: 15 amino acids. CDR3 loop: CASSLTGSNTGELFF. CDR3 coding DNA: TGTGCCAGCAGCTTGACAGGGTCTAACACCGGGGAGCTGTTTTTT.